This entry concerns a single T cell receptor beta chain. Which antigen it targets is not known. Base-call qualities are not available, and no considerably larger clone is one nucleotide away. Library construction relied on 5' RACE. A second roughly 6 to 12 cycle PCR used a sample-barcoded 5' primer and a J-beta primer mix. Each TCR beta cDNA molecule received a unique molecular identifier from a template-switch 5' adaptor carrying 12 random nucleotides. Each sample yielded at least 2.5 million CDR3-containing paired-end reads. First-strand cDNA was synthesized from all RNA with the Mint cDNA synthesis kit, primed by a TRBC-specific oligonucleotide. All cDNA was treated with uracil-DNA glycosylase and then went through a first 18-cycle PCR with the universal primers M1SS and BC2_uni_R. Per the authors' processing: Each sample was normalized by randomly selecting 1 million high-quality reads, each carrying a distinct molecular identifier. Instead of being binned into consensus sequences, reads with shared molecular identifiers were discarded. MiTCR, run with a Q25 quality threshold and the strictest error-elimination algorithm, handled CDR3 identification, clonotype clustering and error correction. A nonparametric unseen species model with Euler transformation was used to estimate lower-bound total TCR beta diversity. In-frame beta chains were kept once TCRdb had trimmed the public reads at Q25 with fastp and called clones with MiXCR. Entries that share a CDR3 protein sequence are merged under the most common genes and DNA. The V and J calls were determined by TCRdb, not by the authors. This sample is represented by some 1,800,000 distinct CDR3 sequences; around 40% of them were singletons. The ten largest make up 20% to 25% of the sample.

The entry originates in a study of blood T cells in healthy people across ages (dated by TCRdb to between 2014 and 2017). Broadly, across the study: Template switching captured roughly one uniquely barcoded TCR beta cDNA molecule per two T cells in model experiments. Using deep sequencing normalized with unique cDNA molecular identifiers, the study measured how TCR beta repertoire diversity changes with age. Donors were grouped into four age groups: young (average 16 years), middle-aged (39), aged (62) and long-lived (around 80). To avoid experimental bias, donors of different ages were distributed randomly across sequencing lanes. Using the same blood draw, the study looked at two additional independent replicas of 1 million unique cDNA reads for two donors, one aged 18 to 29 and the other aged 80 or older.

What the work shows at the level of the full study, not this receptor alone: As age increased, observed TCR beta diversity per million T cells dropped in a roughly linear way, and a significant reduction was already evident by age about 36. Donor CMV infection status was unknown, potentially confounding age-related changes in expanded clonotypes. Estimates of total diversity based on one million sequenced T cells were regarded as lower bounds and as underestimates. Bulk unsorted PBMC profiling prevented conclusive comparison of naive and antigen-experienced compartments. A strong correlation was found between observed TCR beta diversity and the percentage of naive T cells measured by flow cytometry. Compared with the aged group, the long-lived group had more naive CD4+ T cells, fewer expanded clones and increased TCR diversity, a pattern suggesting age selection.

V is shortened by 0 bases, J by 3 bases, and the region joining them spans 9 bases. The germline V gene provides CDR1 MNHEY and CDR2 SVGAGI. From cysteine to phenylalanine, the CDR3 is 14 amino acids long. The CDR3 DNA has 42 bases and is translated from base 1. Systemically healthy Caucasian individuals from Russia, some 36 in total and aged about 6 to 95 years, were included as donors. Each donor gave ten milliliters of peripheral blood, collected into EDTA-treated Vacutainer tubes. PBMCs were isolated by Ficoll-Paque density-gradient centrifugation, with at least 6 million obtained per sample. Total RNA, at least 6 micrograms per sample, was extracted from PBMCs with Trizol reagent. The percentages of naive CD45RAhigh/CD27high T cells were determined by flow cytometry on a PBMC aliquot from every donor.

What was sequenced was blood. The sequence was collected from a human donor in good health. This sequence uses TRBV6-5 and TRBJ2-7, with the D gene not clear enough to name. The CDR3 region: CASSYSTDIYEQYF. The bases are TGTGCCAGCAGTTACTCTACAGATATCTACGAGCAGTACTTC.